The present T cell receptor (beta chain) was sequenced within a study of T cell clonality in common variable immunodeficiency. Whole-study results and caveats: Fewer deletions and N-nucleotide insertions were reportedly seen in common variable immunodeficiency TCR beta sequences. The cause of increased CVID clonality remains unclear without subpopulation sequencing.

Assay used: immunoSEQ multiplex PCR; TCRdb lists only in-frame clones, some missing. The profile covers 25,000 to 35,000 clones, none occurring a single time. The CDR3 extends over 13 amino acids. Germline V lookup: CDR1 SEHNR, CDR2 FQNEAQ (reference sequence). This clone was detected only a few times. Its antigen is currently unknown. The sequence runs out 3 residues before the end of the CDR3; the remainder is reconstructed from the germline J gene. The sequence was collected from a person between 18 and 75 years old in good health. Sequencing was performed on peripheral blood mononuclear cells. V is TRBV7-9 and J is TRBJ1-1; D may be TRBD1 (6 bases). CDR3 bases read: TGTGCCAGCAGCGCTACAGGGTCTAGGGAA. It specifies CASSATGSRE. Given in full, the CDR3 is CASSATGSREAFF. Full variable domain (rest looked up from reference TRBV7-9 and TRBJ1-1): DTGVSQNPRHKITKRGQNVTFRCDPISEHNRLYWYRQTLGQGPEFLTYFQNEAQLEKSRLLSDRFSAERPKGSFSTLEIQRTEQGDSAMYLCASSATGSREAFFGQGTRLTVV.